This entry lists 10 T cell receptor beta chains sequenced from one sample in a study of blood T cell repertoires in COVID-19. Clones were read by immunoSEQ multiplex PCR, and TCRdb kept only the in-frame ones, dropping some. This repertoire shows tens of thousands of clones, over 75% found once; its top ten account for less than 55%. The sample comprised peripheral blood. All receptors derive from a woman aged 55 to 70 with COVID-19, enrolled during active disease.

The V and J genes are TRBV4-3 and TRBJ2-7, with TRBD2 matching 10 bases. Germline V lookup: CDR1 LGHNA, CDR2 YSLEER. This CDR3 has 17 residues. With 1 base clipped from V and 6 bases from J, the junction kept 12 bases outside the gene matches. CDR3 residues: CASSQAPQASGSFEQYF. The CDR3, as DNA: TGCGCCAGCAGCCAAGCTCCCCAAGCTAGCGGGAGCTTCGAGCAGTACTTC.

The rearrangement links TRBV5-6 to TRBJ2-5, with a tentative D call TRBD1 (6 bases). The length of the CDR3 is 15 residues. V lost 4 bases and J 2 bases, leaving 15 bases between the germline ends. Germline values: CDR1 SGHDT, CDR2 YYEEEE. CDR3: CASSPAWGHQETQYF. DNA of the CDR3: TGTGCCAGCAGCCCTGCGTGGGGGCATCAAGAGACCCAGTACTTC. Full variable domain (missing parts from reference TRBV5-6 and TRBJ2-5): DAGVTQSPTHLIKTRGQQVTLRCSPKSGHDTVSWYQQALGQGPQFIFQYYEEEERQRGNFPDRFSGHQFPNYSSELNVNALLLGDSALYLCASSPAWGHQETQYFGPGTRLLVL.

This clone was observed a few times. The CDR3 loop reads CASSAHGGGTDTQYF. In DNA form, the CDR3 reads TGTGCCAGCTCCGCCCACGGGGGGGGCACAGATACGCAGTATTTT. The rearrangement joins TRBV18 to TRBJ2-3; 8 bases map to TRBD2. The CDR3 is 15 amino acids. Germline V gives CDR1 KGHSH, CDR2 LQKENI. The trim removed 6 bases at V and 1 base at J, leaving 6 bases unmatched.

V and J are TRBV19 and TRBJ1-2, with D maybe TRBD1 (5 bases). Germline V lookup: CDR1 LNHDA, CDR2 SQIVND (reference sequence). Trimming pared 1 base from V and 2 bases from J, leaving 8 bases between. The length of the CDR3 is 14 residues. This CDR3 reads CASSIGTSNYGYTF. Here the CDR3 DNA reads TGTGCCAGTAGTATAGGGACAAGCAACTATGGCTACACCTTC.

The genes are TRBV7-9 and TRBJ2-2; no firm D call. CDR3 length: 12 amino acids. The germline gives CDR1 SEHNR, CDR2 FQNEAQ (reference sequence). The V end was cut by 3 bases, the J end by 7 bases, with 6 bases between. In DNA form, the CDR3 reads TGTGCCAGCAGCTTTATTCTCGGGGAGCTGTTTTTT. Protein product: CASSFILGELFF.

This clone was found a few times. The sample has other DNA sequences that encode this CDR3 too. The rearrangement uses TRBV11-2 and TRBJ1-6, with D unresolved. Deletions cut 1 base from V and 10 bases from J, with 11 bases between. This CDR3 region has 14 residues. In germline, CDR1 is SGHAT, CDR2 FQNNGV. This chain's CDR3 is CASSLGAGGSPLHF. The CDR3 DNA reads TGTGCCAGCAGCTTAGGGGCAGGAGGATCACCCCTCCACTTT.

In DNA form, the CDR3 reads TGCGCCAGCAGGGAGTCGAACACCGGGGAGCTGTTTTTT. Protein: CASRESNTGELFF. The chain uses TRBV4-3 and TRBJ2-2; no reliable D call. Looked up from germline, CDR1 is LGHNA and CDR2 is YSLEER. The length of the CDR3 is 13 residues. Trimming left V 6 bases short and J 0 bases short, with 5 bases between.

The CDR3 DNA reads as TGTGCCAGCAGCATTGGACAGGGGAGGGCCTACGAGCAGTACTTC. Its protein product is CASSIGQGRAYEQYF. This sequence joins TRBV11-2 and TRBJ2-7; 9 bases map to TRBD1. CDR1 SGHAT and CDR2 FQNNGV come from the germline V gene. The V gene end was trimmed by 5 bases and the J gene end by 2 bases; junction bases not matched to a gene: 7. The CDR3 is 15 amino acids.

The rearrangement links TRBV5-1 to TRBJ1-6, with D possibly being TRBD1 (6 bases). Germline V CDR1 and CDR2: SGHRS, YFSETQ. V lost 8 bases and J lost 10, with 19 bases in between. The CDR3 is 14 residues long. CDR3 loop: CASGQGTTASPLHF. As DNA, the CDR3 is TGCGCCAGTGGACAAGGGACAACGGCCTCACCCCTCCACTTT.

V gene TRBV2 combines with J gene TRBJ2-5, with D maybe TRBD2 (5 bases). Trimming shortened V by 6 bases and J by 2 bases, and 7 bases separated the two germline ends. The CDR3 has 12 amino acids. Germline CDR1 reads SNHLY; CDR2 reads FYNNEI. The CDR3 sequence: CASSGEQETQYF. Here the CDR3 DNA reads TGTGCCAGCAGCGGGGAACAAGAGACCCAGTACTTC. Supplemented by reference TRBV2 and TRBJ2-5, the full variable domain reads EPEVTQTPSHQVTQMGQEVILRCVPISNHLYFYWYRQILGQKVEFLVSFYNNEISEKSEIFDDQFSVERPDGSNFTLKIRSTKLEDSAMYFCASSGEQETQYFGPGTRLLVL.